The clone carrying this T cell receptor beta chain appeared a single time. Its matching antigen is unknown. The CDR3 has 12 amino acids. The germline V gene encodes CDR1 KGHSH and CDR2 LQKENI. This sample is drawn from a study of blood T cells in healthy people across ages. Study findings and constraints: The study found more naive CD4+ cells and higher diversity in long-lived than aged donors.

Alongside a J-beta primer mix, a sample-barcoded 5' primer served in a second PCR lasting roughly 6 to 11 cycles. TCRdb reprocessed the 5' RACE reads with MiXCR, giving one entry per CDR3 protein. The sample lists about 680,000 distinct CDR3 sequences; about half were seen once. A minimum of 7 million PBMCs was isolated per sample. The chain has TRBV18 and TRBJ2-5; D ambiguous. The DNA matches TRBJ2-7 better at its end, which makes the J call doubtful. The sequenced material came from blood. This clonotype was obtained from a woman in her fifties or sixties in good health. The CDR3 sequence is CASSPEWGEQYF. The CDR3 DNA sequence: TGTGCCAGCTCACCAGAATGGGGCGAGCAGTACTTC.